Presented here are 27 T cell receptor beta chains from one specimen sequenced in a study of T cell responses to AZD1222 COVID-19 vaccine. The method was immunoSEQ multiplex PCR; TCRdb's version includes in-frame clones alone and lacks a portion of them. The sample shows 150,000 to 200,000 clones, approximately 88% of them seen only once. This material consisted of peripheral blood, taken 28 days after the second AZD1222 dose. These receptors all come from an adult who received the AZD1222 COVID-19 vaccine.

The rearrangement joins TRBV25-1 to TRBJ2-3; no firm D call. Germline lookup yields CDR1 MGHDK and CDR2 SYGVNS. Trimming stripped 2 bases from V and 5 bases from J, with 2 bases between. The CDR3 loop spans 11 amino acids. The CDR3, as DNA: TGTGCCAGCAGTGAAGGAGATACGCAGTATTTT. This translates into CASSEGDTQYF.

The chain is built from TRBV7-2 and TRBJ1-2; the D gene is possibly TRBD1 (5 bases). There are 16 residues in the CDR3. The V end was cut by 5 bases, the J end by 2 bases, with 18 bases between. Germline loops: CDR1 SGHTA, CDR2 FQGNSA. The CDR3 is CASSPAPHPGNYGYTF. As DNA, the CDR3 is TGTGCCAGCAGCCCCGCTCCCCATCCAGGGAACTATGGCTACACCTTC.

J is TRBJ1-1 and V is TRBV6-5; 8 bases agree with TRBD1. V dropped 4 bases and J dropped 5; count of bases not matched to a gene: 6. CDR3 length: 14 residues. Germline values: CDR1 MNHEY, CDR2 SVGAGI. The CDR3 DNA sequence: TGTGCCAGCAGTTTCACAGGGGGAAGGACTGAAGCTTTCTTT. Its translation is CASSFTGGRTEAFF.

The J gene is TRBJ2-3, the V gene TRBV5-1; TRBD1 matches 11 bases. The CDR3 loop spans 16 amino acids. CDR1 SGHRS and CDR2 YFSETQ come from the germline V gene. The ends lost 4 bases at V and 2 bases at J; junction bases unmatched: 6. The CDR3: CASSLGQGVYTDTQYF. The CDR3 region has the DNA TGCGCCAGCAGCCTGGGACAGGGGGTGTACACAGATACGCAGTATTTT.

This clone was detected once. The CDR3 sequence: CASSLGWGRTDTQYF. In DNA, the CDR3 is TGCGCCAGCAGCTTGGGGTGGGGGCGCACAGATACGCAGTATTTT. The rearrangement uses TRBV5-1 and TRBJ2-3, with D perhaps TRBD1 (6 bases). The V gene lost 0 bases and the J gene lost 1 base, with 9 bases spanning the gap. CDR1 SGHRS and CDR2 YFSETQ come from the germline V gene. The CDR3 has 15 residues.

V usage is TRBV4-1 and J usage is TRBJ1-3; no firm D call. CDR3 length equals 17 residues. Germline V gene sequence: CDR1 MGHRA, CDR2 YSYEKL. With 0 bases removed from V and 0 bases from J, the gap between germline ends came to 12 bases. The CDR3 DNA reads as TGCGCCAGCAGCCAAGATCACGTAAGGATCTCTGGAAACACCATATATTTT. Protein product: CASSQDHVRISGNTIYF.

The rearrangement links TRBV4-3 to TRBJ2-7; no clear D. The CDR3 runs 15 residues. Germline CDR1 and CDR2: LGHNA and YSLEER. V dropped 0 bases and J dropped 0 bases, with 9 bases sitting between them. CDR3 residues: CASSQDLWGSYEQYF. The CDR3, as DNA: TGCGCCAGCAGCCAAGATCTTTGGGGCTCCTACGAGCAGTACTTC.

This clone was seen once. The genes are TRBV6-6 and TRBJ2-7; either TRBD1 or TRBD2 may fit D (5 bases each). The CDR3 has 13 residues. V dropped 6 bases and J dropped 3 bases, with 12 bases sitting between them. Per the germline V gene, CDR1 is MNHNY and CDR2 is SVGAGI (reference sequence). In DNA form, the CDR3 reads TGTGCCAGCAGCCGGGACGGAAACTACGAGCAGTACTTC. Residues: CASSRDGNYEQYF.

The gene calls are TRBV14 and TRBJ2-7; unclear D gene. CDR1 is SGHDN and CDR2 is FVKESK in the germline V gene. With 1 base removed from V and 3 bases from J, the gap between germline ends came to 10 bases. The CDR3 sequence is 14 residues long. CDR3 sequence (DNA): TGTGCCAGCAGCCAAGCACGGACCCGCTACGAGCAGTACTTC. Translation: CASSQARTRYEQYF.

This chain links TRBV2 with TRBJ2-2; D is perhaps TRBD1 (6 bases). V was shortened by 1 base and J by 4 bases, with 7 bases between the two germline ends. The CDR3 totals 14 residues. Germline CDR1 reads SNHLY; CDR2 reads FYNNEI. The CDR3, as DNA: TGTGCCAGCAGTGAAGGGGGGCCCACCGGGGAGCTGTTTTTT. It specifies CASSEGGPTGELFF.

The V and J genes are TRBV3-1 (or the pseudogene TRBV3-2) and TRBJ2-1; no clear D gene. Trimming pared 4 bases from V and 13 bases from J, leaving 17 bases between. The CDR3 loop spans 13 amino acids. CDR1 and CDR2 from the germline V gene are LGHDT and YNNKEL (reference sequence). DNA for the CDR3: TGTGCCAGCAGCCCGAGTTTGGCGTTCATACAGTTCTTC. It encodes CASSPSLAFIQFF.

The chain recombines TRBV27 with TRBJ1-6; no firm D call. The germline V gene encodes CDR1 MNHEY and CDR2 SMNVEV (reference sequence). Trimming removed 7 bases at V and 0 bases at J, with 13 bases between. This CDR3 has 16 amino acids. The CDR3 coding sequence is TGTGCCAGCAAGCCGCGTTTGGGCTCCTATAATTCACCCCTCCACTTT. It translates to CASKPRLGSYNSPLHF.

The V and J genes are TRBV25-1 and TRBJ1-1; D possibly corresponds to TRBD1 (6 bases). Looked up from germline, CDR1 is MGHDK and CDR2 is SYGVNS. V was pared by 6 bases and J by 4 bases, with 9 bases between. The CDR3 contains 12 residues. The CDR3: CASSDRRTEAFF. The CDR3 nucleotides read TGTGCCAGCAGCGACAGGCGCACTGAAGCTTTCTTT.

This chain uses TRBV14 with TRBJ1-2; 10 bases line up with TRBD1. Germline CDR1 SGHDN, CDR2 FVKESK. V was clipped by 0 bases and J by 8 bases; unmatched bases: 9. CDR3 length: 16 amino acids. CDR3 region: CASSQDLWTGGSGYTF. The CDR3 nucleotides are TGTGCCAGCAGCCAAGATCTTTGGACAGGGGGTTCCGGCTACACCTTC.

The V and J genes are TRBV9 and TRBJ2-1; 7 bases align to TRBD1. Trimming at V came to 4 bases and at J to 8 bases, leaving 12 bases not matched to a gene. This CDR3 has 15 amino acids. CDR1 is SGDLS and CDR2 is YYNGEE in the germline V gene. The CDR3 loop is CASSLQGNTEDEQFF. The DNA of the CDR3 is TGTGCCAGCAGCTTACAGGGGAATACGGAGGATGAGCAGTTCTTC.

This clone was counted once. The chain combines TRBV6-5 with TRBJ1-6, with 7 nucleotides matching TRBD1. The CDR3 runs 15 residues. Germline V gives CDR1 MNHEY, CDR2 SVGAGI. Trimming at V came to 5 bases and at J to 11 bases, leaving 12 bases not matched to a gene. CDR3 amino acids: CASSRTGTVDAPLHF. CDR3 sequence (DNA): TGTGCCAGCAGTAGAACCGGGACAGTAGATGCACCCCTCCACTTT.

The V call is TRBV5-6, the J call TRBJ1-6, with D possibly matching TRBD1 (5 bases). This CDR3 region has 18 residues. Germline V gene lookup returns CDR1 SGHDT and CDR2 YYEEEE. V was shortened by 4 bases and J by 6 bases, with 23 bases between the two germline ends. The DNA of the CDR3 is TGTGCCAGCAGCCGCATAGGGGCAGGGCGCCTTTTTAATTCACCCCTCCACTTT. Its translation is CASSRIGAGRLFNSPLHF.

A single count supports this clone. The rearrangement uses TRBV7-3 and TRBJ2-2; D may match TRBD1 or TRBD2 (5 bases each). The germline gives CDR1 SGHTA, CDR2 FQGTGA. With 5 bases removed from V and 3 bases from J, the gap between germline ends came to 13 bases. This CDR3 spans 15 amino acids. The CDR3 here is CASSPMGRDTGELFF. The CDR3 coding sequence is TGTGCCAGCAGCCCGATGGGACGGGACACCGGGGAGCTGTTTTTT.

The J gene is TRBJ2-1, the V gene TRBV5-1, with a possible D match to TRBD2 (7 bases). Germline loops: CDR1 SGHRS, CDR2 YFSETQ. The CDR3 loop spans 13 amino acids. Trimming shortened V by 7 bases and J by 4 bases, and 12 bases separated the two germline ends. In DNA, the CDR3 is TGCGCCAGCGGGGAGGGGGATTACAATGAGCAGTTCTTC. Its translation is CASGEGDYNEQFF.

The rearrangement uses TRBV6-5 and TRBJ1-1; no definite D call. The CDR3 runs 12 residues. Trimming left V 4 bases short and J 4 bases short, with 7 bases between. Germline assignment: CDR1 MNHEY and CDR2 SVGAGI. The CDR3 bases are TGTGCCAGCAGTTCCGGGCCCACTGAAGCTTTCTTT. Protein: CASSSGPTEAFF.

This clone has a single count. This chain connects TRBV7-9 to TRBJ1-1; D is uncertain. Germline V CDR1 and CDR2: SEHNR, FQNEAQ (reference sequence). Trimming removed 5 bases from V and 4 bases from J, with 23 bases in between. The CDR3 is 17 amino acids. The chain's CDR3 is CASSPQTNWAGGTEAFF. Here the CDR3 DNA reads TGTGCCAGCAGCCCTCAAACGAACTGGGCAGGAGGCACTGAAGCTTTCTTT.

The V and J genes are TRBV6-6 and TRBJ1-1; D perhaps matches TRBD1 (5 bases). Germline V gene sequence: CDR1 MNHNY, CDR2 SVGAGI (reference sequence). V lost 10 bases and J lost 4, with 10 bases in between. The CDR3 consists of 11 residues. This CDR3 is CATRGSTEAFF. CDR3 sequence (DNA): TGTGCCACCCGGGGCAGCACTGAAGCTTTCTTT.

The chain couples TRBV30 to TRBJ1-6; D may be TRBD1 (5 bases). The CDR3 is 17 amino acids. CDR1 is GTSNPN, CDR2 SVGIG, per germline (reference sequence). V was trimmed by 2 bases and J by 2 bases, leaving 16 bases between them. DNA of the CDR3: TGTGCCTGGAGTCCCAATCAGGGACCAACCTATAATTCACCCCTCCACTTT. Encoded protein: CAWSPNQGPTYNSPLHF. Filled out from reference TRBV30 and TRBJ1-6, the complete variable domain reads SQTIHQWPATLVQPVGSPLSLECTVEGTSNPNLYWYRQAAGRGLQLLFYSVGIGQISSEVPQNLSASRPQDRQFILSSKKLLLSDSGFYLCAWSPNQGPTYNSPLHFGNGTRLTVT.

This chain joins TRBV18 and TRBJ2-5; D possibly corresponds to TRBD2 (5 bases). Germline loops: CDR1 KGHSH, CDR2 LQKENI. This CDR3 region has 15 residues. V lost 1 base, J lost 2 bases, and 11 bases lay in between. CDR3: CASSPRGTSQETQYF. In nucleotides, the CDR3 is TGTGCCAGCTCACCACGCGGCACTAGTCAAGAGACCCAGTACTTC.

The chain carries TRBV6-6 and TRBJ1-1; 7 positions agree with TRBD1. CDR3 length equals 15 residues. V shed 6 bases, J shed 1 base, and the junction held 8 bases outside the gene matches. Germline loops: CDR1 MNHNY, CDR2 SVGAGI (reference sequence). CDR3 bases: TGTGCCAGCAGGCCGAGGGGACAGCAGAACACTGAAGCTTTCTTT. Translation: CASRPRGQQNTEAFF.

CDR3 sequence: CASSRGLDRVGETQYF. The CDR3 DNA sequence: TGTGCCAGCAGCCGTGGATTAGATAGGGTGGGGGAGACCCAGTACTTC. The chain couples TRBV7-6 to TRBJ2-5; no clear D gene. CDR3 length equals 16 residues. Germline assignment: CDR1 SGHVS and CDR2 FNYEAQ. V lost 5 bases to trimming and J lost 5 bases, with 21 bases between them.

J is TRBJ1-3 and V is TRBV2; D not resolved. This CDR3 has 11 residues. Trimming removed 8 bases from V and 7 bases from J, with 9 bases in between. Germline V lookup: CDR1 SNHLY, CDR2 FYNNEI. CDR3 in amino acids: CASRGGNTIYF. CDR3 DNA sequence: TGTGCCAGCCGTGGCGGGAACACCATATATTTT.